This T cell receptor beta chain was retrieved from a study of T cells after somatic rescue of genetic block. Assay used: immunoSEQ multiplex PCR; TCRdb lists only in-frame clones, some missing. This table holds approximately 8,000 clones, roughly 80% found once. The receptor was derived from a boy younger than 18. The sample taken for sequencing was peripheral blood mononuclear cells (PBMCs).

CDR3 amino acids: CASSQIQGAGQPQHF. In DNA, the CDR3 is TGCGCCAGCAGCCAGATCCAGGGGGCAGGACAGCCCCAGCATTTT. The rearrangement uses TRBV4-1 and TRBJ1-5; the match to TRBD1 covers 8 bases. Trimming took 3 bases from V and 7 from J; bases not matched to a gene: 8. The CDR3 has 15 residues. CDR1 and CDR2 from the germline V gene are MGHRA and YSYEKL.